A selection of T cell receptor beta chains follows, all from one sample in a study of T cell repertoires in cytomegalovirus infection. TCRdb ran MiXCR on the reads and lists one entry per CDR3 protein. The sample yields some 250,000 distinct CDR3 sequences, over 8% seen once. The sample consisted of PBMCs. The receptor source for this set is a human donor in good health (CMV status not recorded). Some clones in this sample may be carry-over from other donors' samples. Both conserved end residues are trimmed from each CDR3. Each record gives: J gene, V gene, CDR3 protein.

j_gene: TRBJ2-1
v_gene: TRBV19
CDR3aa: ASSILRGGNEQF

j_gene: TRBJ1-2
v_gene: TRBV7-9
CDR3aa: ASSLDRGYT

j_gene: TRBJ2-1
v_gene: TRBV7-8
CDR3aa: ASTSGTGSSYNEQF

j_gene: TRBJ2-1
v_gene: TRBV27
CDR3aa: ASSFEGGPVDNEQF

j_gene: TRBJ2-7
v_gene: TRBV20-1
CDR3aa: SASGDGSYEQY

j_gene: TRBJ2-2
v_gene: TRBV5-5
CDR3aa: ASEAYSAELF

j_gene: TRBJ2-7
v_gene: TRBV4-3
CDR3aa: ASSQGGGNSYEQY

j_gene: TRBJ1-4
v_gene: TRBV7-2
CDR3aa: ASSLKRGEKLF

j_gene: TRBJ2-3
v_gene: TRBV6-2/TRBV6-3
CDR3aa: ASKSSQDRTY

j_gene: TRBJ2-7
v_gene: TRBV28
CDR3aa: ASSRLSERVSYEQY

j_gene: TRBJ2-7
v_gene: TRBV20-1
CDR3aa: SAGGLAGTEQY

j_gene: TRBJ1-6
v_gene: TRBV12-3/TRBV12-4
CDR3aa: ASKGGPVNSPLH

j_gene: TRBJ2-7
v_gene: TRBV9
CDR3aa: ASSVGPGGDEQY

j_gene: TRBJ1-1
v_gene: TRBV29-1
CDR3aa: SVEDPGARANTEAF

j_gene: TRBJ2-3
v_gene: TRBV11-2
CDR3aa: ASSFLRADTQY

j_gene: TRBJ1-5
v_gene: TRBV11-3
CDR3aa: ASSPGRNQPQH

j_gene: TRBJ2-7
v_gene: TRBV7-6
CDR3aa: ASSPRGGVAYEQY

j_gene: TRBJ2-2
v_gene: TRBV5-1
CDR3aa: ASSSLTGSGELF

j_gene: TRBJ1-1
v_gene: TRBV6-1
CDR3aa: ASSLINTEAF

j_gene: TRBJ1-2
v_gene: TRBV6-1
CDR3aa: ASSPGGGSIGYT

j_gene: TRBJ2-7
v_gene: TRBV6-2/TRBV6-3
CDR3aa: ASLRGKSYEQY

j_gene: TRBJ2-2
v_gene: TRBV12-3/TRBV12-4
CDR3aa: ASIDSGARNTGELF

j_gene: TRBJ2-7
v_gene: TRBV7-2
CDR3aa: ASSSTGGKKDEQY

j_gene: TRBJ1-3
v_gene: TRBV20-1
CDR3aa: SAPSLPGSGNTIY

j_gene: TRBJ1-1
v_gene: TRBV7-2
CDR3aa: ASSHGGAPEAF

j_gene: TRBJ2-3
v_gene: TRBV11-2
CDR3aa: ASSFKILSLQGAGGTDTQY

j_gene: TRBJ2-5
v_gene: TRBV7-2
CDR3aa: ASSLNVGGGGQETQY

j_gene: TRBJ2-1
v_gene: TRBV7-2
CDR3aa: ASSFDSFEQF

j_gene: TRBJ2-1
v_gene: TRBV11-2
CDR3aa: ASSWFGNEQF

j_gene: TRBJ1-2
v_gene: TRBV7-2
CDR3aa: ASSSTLALIGYGYT

j_gene: TRBJ1-2
v_gene: TRBV20-1
CDR3aa: SARTGESNYGYT

j_gene: TRBJ2-1
v_gene: TRBV9
CDR3aa: ASSVSIDTSPPLKNEQF

j_gene: TRBJ2-7
v_gene: TRBV15
CDR3aa: ATQGDHEQY

j_gene: TRBJ2-7
v_gene: TRBV6-2/TRBV6-3
CDR3aa: ASRTIRAISYEQY

j_gene: TRBJ1-1
v_gene: TRBV12-3/TRBV12-4
CDR3aa: ASSHRTEHKRGAF

j_gene: TRBJ2-2
v_gene: TRBV7-2
CDR3aa: ASSLEGDYRGPSTGELF

j_gene: TRBJ2-3
v_gene: TRBV7-2
CDR3aa: ASSIGPFPDTQY

j_gene: TRBJ2-5
v_gene: TRBV6-2/TRBV6-3
CDR3aa: ATSRTGGTETQY

j_gene: TRBJ1-6
v_gene: TRBV7-2
CDR3aa: ASSQGQGGQSPLH

j_gene: TRBJ1-1
v_gene: TRBV6-2/TRBV6-3
CDR3aa: ASKRPGRTEAF

j_gene: TRBJ1-1
v_gene: TRBV7-2
CDR3aa: ASSLSGHTEAF

j_gene: TRBJ1-3
v_gene: TRBV7-2
CDR3aa: ASSLALTGVGNTIY

j_gene: TRBJ1-2
v_gene: TRBV7-2
CDR3aa: ASSPSTGGYT

j_gene: TRBJ1-1
v_gene: TRBV11-2
CDR3aa: ASSLRFNRQGDGTEAF

j_gene: TRBJ1-5
v_gene: TRBV28
CDR3aa: ASSKGGNSNQPQH

j_gene: TRBJ1-1
v_gene: TRBV5-6
CDR3aa: ASSLPGQGNTEAF

j_gene: TRBJ1-2
v_gene: TRBV12-3/TRBV12-4
CDR3aa: ASSLASNYGYT

j_gene: TRBJ1-3
v_gene: TRBV7-6
CDR3aa: ASSEDPSGNTIY

j_gene: TRBJ2-7
v_gene: TRBV5-6
CDR3aa: ASSRVLYHEQY

j_gene: TRBJ2-2
v_gene: TRBV28
CDR3aa: ASSDPSGAGELF

j_gene: TRBJ1-5
v_gene: TRBV20-1
CDR3aa: SASRGSGNQPQH